This record concerns one TCR beta chain sequence. Germline CDR1 SGHTS, CDR2 YDEGEE. This CDR3 contains 16 residues. With V trimmed by 2 bases and J by 3 bases, 10 bases remained unmatched. The source of the sample is a study of blood T cell repertoires in COVID-19. The assay was immunoSEQ multiplex PCR, and TCRdb's table has in-frame clones only and misses some. The sample lists over 250,000 clones, 85% to 90% occurring once. This TCR was recovered from a woman aged 18-29 years who had recovered from COVID-19. Sequenced: PBMCs or T cells enriched from blood (not recorded which). The chain joins TRBV5-8 to TRBJ2-7; 8 bases map to TRBD1. The CDR3 DNA is TGTGCCAGCAGCTTCCCGAGGACAGGGAGAGACTACGAGCAGTACTTC. The encoded protein is CASSFPRTGRDYEQYF.